These T cell receptor beta chains were read from a single sample in a study of OX40 agonist ivuxolimab in advanced cancers. The data were produced by immunoSEQ multiplex PCR, yet TCRdb's version contains in-frame clones alone and is incomplete. The table records around 69,000 clones, 80% to 90% of them present only once. The sample consisted of CD4+ or CD8+ T cells sorted from blood, taken in a trial of the OX40 agonist ivuxolimab. The receptor source for this set is an adult with an advanced solid tumor such as melanoma, head and neck, liver or kidney cancer. Both conserved end residues are part of each CDR3. A D gene is named only where the DNA matches it firmly. Expanded clones are given a class, and other clones once, few, many or no size at all.

14	NA	TRBV18	NA	TRBJ1-1	TGTGCCAGCTCACCACCAGGGGGTGAAGCTGAAGCTTTCTTT	CASSPPGGEAEAFF
12	NA	TRBV30	NA	TRBJ1-6	TGTGCCTGGGGGACCGGGAATTCACCCCTCCACTTT	CAWGTGNSPLHF
14	NA	TRBV7-2	NA	TRBJ2-3	TGTGCCAGCAGCCTATATCTAGGCTCAGATACGCAGTATTTT	CASSLYLGSDTQYF
13	TRBD1	TRBV15	NA	TRBJ2-5	TGTGCCACCAGCCGACAGGGTTTGGAGACCCAGTACTTC	CATSRQGLETQYF
13	NA	TRBV7-2	NA	TRBJ1-1	TGTGCCAGCAGCCCCAAAAAGAACACTGAAGCTTTCTTT	CASSPKKNTEAFF
15	NA	TRBV2	NA	TRBJ2-3	TGTGCCAGCAGCGAAACAGGGCAACGCACAGATACGCAGTATTTT	CASSETGQRTDTQYF
15	NA	TRBV27	NA	TRBJ1-1	TGTGCCAGCAGTTTTGGGGCAGGTTACAGCACTGAAGCTTTCTTT	CASSFGAGYSTEAFF
15	NA	TRBV6-1	NA	TRBJ2-1	TGTGCCAGCAGTCCCACCGCCGGGAGAAACAATGAGCAGTTCTTC	CASSPTAGRNNEQFF
15	TRBD1	TRBV6-5	NA	TRBJ1-6	TGTGCCAGCAGACCGACAGGGGGTAAAGATTCACCCCTCCACTTT	CASRPTGGKDSPLHF
15	TRBD1	TRBV2	once	TRBJ1-2	TGTGCCAGCAGTGAAGTACAGGGGGAAGCAGGTGGCTACACCTTC	CASSEVQGEAGGYTF
13	TRBD2	TRBV6-6	NA	TRBJ2-1	TGTGCCAGCAGCCAACCGGGGGGCAATGAGCAGTTCTTC	CASSQPGGNEQFF
14	NA	TRBV28	NA	TRBJ1-2	TGTGCCGGAGCCCGGGTCGTCGGGGGCTATGGCTACACCTTC	CAGARVVGGYGYTF
11	TRBD1	TRBV29-1	NA	TRBJ1-2	TGCAGCTCGACAGGGAACTATGGCTACACCTTC	CSSTGNYGYTF
15	NA	TRBV5-1	once	TRBJ2-1	TGCGCCAGCAGCCGGGAAGTATCATCCTACAATGAGCAGTTCTTC	CASSREVSSYNEQFF
13	TRBD2	TRBV29-1	NA	TRBJ2-5	TGCAGCGTAGCGGGACGTCTCCAAGAGACCCAGTACTTC	CSVAGRLQETQYF
12	NA	TRBV6-5	once	TRBJ1-2	TGTGCCAGCAGTTACCCAAAAGGGCGCTACACCTTC	CASSYPKGRYTF
15	TRBD2	TRBV4-2	NA	TRBJ2-1	TGTGCCAGCAGCCCCACTAGCGGGGGGCACGGTGAGCAGTTCTTC	CASSPTSGGHGEQFF
15	TRBD1	TRBV18	NA	TRBJ2-7	TGTGCCAGCTCACCCCGTGACAGGGAATCCTCCGAGCAGTACTTC	CASSPRDRESSEQYF
18	NA	TRBV11-3	NA	TRBJ2-1	TGTGCCAGCAGCTTAGTAGTCAGAAGCGGAGGACGATACAATGAGCAGTTCTTC	CASSLVVRSGGRYNEQFF
12	TRBD1	TRBV27	NA	TRBJ1-2	TGTGCCAGCAAGGACAGGGACCATGGCTACACCTTC	CASKDRDHGYTF
15	NA	TRBV4-1	NA	TRBJ2-1	TGCGCCAGCAGCCAAGATAGGGGAGGCTACAATGAGCAGTTCTTC	CASSQDRGGYNEQFF
15	NA	TRBV5-4	once	TRBJ1-5	TGTGCCAGCAGCCAAGACGACACTGGAGCTCAGCCCCAGCATTTT	CASSQDDTGAQPQHF
14	NA	TRBV19	NA	TRBJ1-1	TGTGCCAGTAGTATCTCCGGCACAGTGGGGGAAGCTTTCTTT	CASSISGTVGEAFF
13	NA	TRBV28	NA	TRBJ2-7	TGTGCCAGCAGTTTTGGGACCGTCTACGAGCAGTACTTC	CASSFGTVYEQYF
19	TRBD2	TRBV5-6	NA	TRBJ2-5	TGTGCCAGCAGCCCGACCAGGACTAGCGGGAGGTACCCCCAAGAGACCCAGTACTTC	CASSPTRTSGRYPQETQYF
13	NA	TRBV6-5	NA	TRBJ1-4	TGTGCCAGCAGTCGCGTACCTAATGAAAAACTGTTTTTT	CASSRVPNEKLFF
14	TRBD1	TRBV7-2	NA	TRBJ1-5	TGTGCCAGCAGCTTCGGACAGGGCGGGTCCGGCCAGCATTTT	CASSFGQGGSGQHF
12	NA	TRBV2	NA	TRBJ2-5	TGTGCCAGCAGTGAGATTGAGGGGACCCAGTACTTC	CASSEIEGTQYF
13	NA	TRBV28	NA	TRBJ1-6	TGTGCCAGCAGTTCGACCGGGGATTCACCCCTCCACTTT	CASSSTGDSPLHF
12	NA	TRBV7-2	NA	TRBJ1-2	TGTGCCAGCAGCTTAGTCGCAGACCGCTACACCTTC	CASSLVADRYTF
18	TRBD2	TRBV10-3	NA	TRBJ2-2	TGTGCCACCACGCTGACTAGCGGGGGGGGGAGACAAACCGGGGAGCTGTTTTTT	CATTLTSGGGRQTGELFF
16	NA	TRBV15	NA	TRBJ2-1	TGTGCCACCAGCAGTGGAGGGGCCCATCCCTACAATGAGCAGTTCTTC	CATSSGGAHPYNEQFF
14	NA	TRBV28	NA	TRBJ1-2	TGTGCCAGCAGTTTATACCAGGGGCTATATGGCTACACCTTC	CASSLYQGLYGYTF
16	TRBD1	TRBV2	NA	TRBJ1-5	TGTGCCAGCAGTGGAAAGGGACAGGGCTGGAATCAGCCCCAGCATTTT	CASSGKGQGWNQPQHF
15	NA	TRBV10-2	NA	TRBJ2-3	TGCGCCAGCAGCCCGGGACTCCATGGCACAGATACGCAGTATTTT	CASSPGLHGTDTQYF
12	NA	TRBV15	NA	TRBJ1-5	TGTGCCACCAGCTCCCGGGACAAACCCCAGCATTTT	CATSSRDKPQHF
13	NA	TRBV7-2	NA	TRBJ1-2	TGTGCCAGCAGGAAACAGGCTGCCTATGGCTACACCTTC	CASRKQAAYGYTF
16	NA	TRBV7-5	NA	TRBJ1-4	TGTGCCAGAAGCCATGACAGGGGAGGGCATAATGAAAAACTGTTTTTT	CARSHDRGGHNEKLFF
13	NA	TRBV7-9	NA	TRBJ1-1	TGTGCCAGCAGCGCTACAGGGCCCGATGGTAATTTCTTT	CASSATGPDGNFF
14	TRBD1	TRBV10-3	once	TRBJ1-2	TGTGCCATCAGTGACAAAACCGGGACAGGGGATCCGAACTTC	CAISDKTGTGDPNF
17	TRBD1	TRBV15	NA	TRBJ1-5	TGTGCCACCAGCAGAGATCGAGGGACAGGGGGCAATCAGCCCCAGCATTTT	CATSRDRGTGGNQPQHF
17	TRBD2	TRBV19	NA	TRBJ2-1	TGTGCCAGTAGTTGGCTAGCGGGGGGCCCATCCTACAATGAGCAGTTCTTC	CASSWLAGGPSYNEQFF
14	NA	TRBV29-1	NA	TRBJ1-3	TGCAGCGTTGTTCTGCCGAGCTCTGGAAACACCATATATTTT	CSVVLPSSGNTIYF
12	TRBD1	TRBV7-3	NA	TRBJ2-7	TGTGCCAGCAGCACCGGGGACAGCGAGCAGTACTTC	CASSTGDSEQYF
22	TRBD2	TRBV9	NA	TRBJ2-1	TGTGCCAGCAGCGTAGGGAAGGTGGGACTAGCGGGAGGCCGTAGCTCCTACAATGAGCAGTTCTTC	CASSVGKVGLAGGRSSYNEQFF
12	NA	TRBV12-5	NA	TRBJ2-2	TGTGCTAGTGGCAGAGGGGTCGGGGAGCTGTTTTTT	CASGRGVGELFF
15	NA	TRBV11-3	NA	TRBJ2-1	TGTGCCAGCAGCCCCAGTGGCGGGGACTACAATGAGCAGTTCTTC	CASSPSGGDYNEQFF
13	NA	TRBV6-1	NA	TRBJ1-1	TGTGCCAGCAGTGAAGCTTACCCTGGTGGAGCTTTCTTT	CASSEAYPGGAFF
20	TRBD2	TRBV7-3	NA	TRBJ2-1	TGTGCCAGCAGCTTAATAGGCGGGACTAGCGGGAGGGCCGACAGGAATGAGCAGTTCTTC	CASSLIGGTSGRADRNEQFF
14	NA	TRBV4-1	NA	TRBJ1-2	TGCGCCAGCAGCCAAAGGGAACAGGCTTTCGGCTACACCTTC	CASSQREQAFGYTF
12	NA	TRBV7-9	once	TRBJ1-2	TGTGCCAGCAGCCATCCCAACTATGGCTACACCTTC	CASSHPNYGYTF
16	TRBD1	TRBV9	NA	TRBJ2-7	TGTGCCAGCAGCAACCCCGGGACAGGTAATGCCTACGAGCAGTACTTC	CASSNPGTGNAYEQYF
16	TRBD2	TRBV19	NA	TRBJ2-3	TGTGCCAGTAGTAAGCTAGCGGGGGGCCTCACAGATACGCAGTATTTT	CASSKLAGGLTDTQYF
11	NA	TRBV2	NA	TRBJ1-2	TGTGCCAGCAGAGAGGGAGGTGGCTACACCTTC	CASREGGGYTF
13	NA	TRBV30	NA	TRBJ1-6	TGTGCCTGGAGTCCCTCCCCTAATTCACCCCTCCACTTT	CAWSPSPNSPLHF
14	NA	TRBV25-1	NA	TRBJ1-1	TGTGCCAGCAGTGACCGACACGGAGGCACTGAAGCTTTCTTT	CASSDRHGGTEAFF
16	NA	TRBV10-1	once	TRBJ1-4	TGCGCCAGCAGTAAATGGTTGAAGGGGTTGCGGGAAAAACTGTTTTTT	CASSKWLKGLREKLFF
13	NA	TRBV6-6	NA	TRBJ1-1	TGTGCCAGCAGTTACCCCAAGGGGGGAGCAGCTTTCTTT	CASSYPKGGAAFF